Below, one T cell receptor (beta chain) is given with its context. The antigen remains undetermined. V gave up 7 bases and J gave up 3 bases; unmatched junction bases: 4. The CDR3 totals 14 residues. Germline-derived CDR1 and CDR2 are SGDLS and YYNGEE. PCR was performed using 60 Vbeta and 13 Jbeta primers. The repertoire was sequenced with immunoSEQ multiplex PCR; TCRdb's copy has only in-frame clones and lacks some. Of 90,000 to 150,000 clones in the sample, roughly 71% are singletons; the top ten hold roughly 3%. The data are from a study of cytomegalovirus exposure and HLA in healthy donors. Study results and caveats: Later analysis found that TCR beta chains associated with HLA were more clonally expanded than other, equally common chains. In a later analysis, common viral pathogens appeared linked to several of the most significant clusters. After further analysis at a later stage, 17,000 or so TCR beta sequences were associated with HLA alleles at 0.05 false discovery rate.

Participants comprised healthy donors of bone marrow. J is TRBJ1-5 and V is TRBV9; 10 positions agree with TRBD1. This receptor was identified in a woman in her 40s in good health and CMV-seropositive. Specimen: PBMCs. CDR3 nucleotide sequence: TGTGCCAGCGGGACAGGGGTGTACAATCAGCCCCAGCATTTT. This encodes CASGTGVYNQPQHF.